The 26 T cell receptor beta chains listed next were all sequenced from one sample in a study of blood T cells in healthy people across ages. Primed by a sample-barcoded 5' primer and a J-beta primer mix, a second PCR proceeded for 7 to 11 cycles. TCRdb used MiXCR to reprocess the 5' RACE reads, holding one entry per CDR3 protein. The table includes about 680,000 distinct CDR3 sequences, 45% to 50% detected once. Sequenced: blood. All receptors come from a woman aged 60-75 years in good health.

This clonotype came up a few times. The rearrangement links TRBV3-1 to TRBJ2-1; D perhaps matches TRBD1 (5 bases). V lost 0 bases to trimming and J lost 13 bases, with 13 bases between them. The CDR3 has 13 amino acids. Germline V gene sequence: CDR1 LGHDT, CDR2 YNNKEL (reference sequence). The CDR3 DNA follows: TGTGCCAGCAGCCAAGATCCAGGGTGTTTCCAGTTCTTC. Translated, it gives CASSQDPGCFQFF.

The chain uses TRBV29-1 and TRBJ2-5, with D unresolved. CDR1 is SQVTM and CDR2 is ANQGSEA in the germline V gene. This CDR3 is built from 10 residues. V gave up 8 bases and J gave up 5 bases, with 9 bases separating them. The CDR3 sequence: CSTSTETQYF. In DNA, the CDR3 is TGCAGCACCTCAACGGAGACCCAGTACTTC.

V and J are TRBV10-3 and TRBJ2-7, with TRBD2 as a possible D gene (5 bases). CDR1 and CDR2 (germline): ENHRY, SYGVKD. The length of the CDR3 is 16 residues. V lost 0 bases, J lost 7 bases, and 19 bases lay in between. This CDR3 reads CAISESGGGSYNEQYF. The CDR3 nucleotides are TGTGCCATCAGTGAGTCGGGCGGAGGCTCCTACAATGAGCAGTACTTC.

This clonotype was counted a few times. The chain recombines TRBV2 with TRBJ2-4; 7 bases agree with TRBD1. With the DNA end fitting TRBJ2-7 better, the J assignment may be wrong. CDR1 is SNHLY and CDR2 is FYNNEI in the germline V gene. The CDR3 is 13 residues long. The CDR3 here is CASSLGQKDEQYF. Here the CDR3 DNA reads TGTGCCAGCAGTTTGGGACAGAAGGACGAGCAGTACTTC.

The chain employs TRBV10-3 and TRBJ2-5; no reliable D call. Germline V gene lookup returns CDR1 ENHRY and CDR2 SYGVKD. This CDR3 comprises 13 residues. Between the trimmed V and J ends, which lost 8 bases and 11 bases, there was a span of 21 bases. The CDR3 nucleotides are TGTGCCATCTCAAAGCCAGGTTTCTACAAGCAGTACTTC. Translation gives CAISKPGFYKQYF.

The V and J genes are TRBV6-5 and TRBJ2-1; 11 bases line up with TRBD1. CDR1 MNHEY and CDR2 SVGAGI come from the germline V gene. V lost 2 bases to trimming and J lost 5 bases; unmatched junction nucleotides: 2. This CDR3 has 15 residues. The CDR3 reads CASSYGTGGNNEQFF. DNA for the CDR3: TGTGCCAGCAGTTACGGGACAGGGGGTAACAATGAGCAGTTCTTC.

The V and J genes are TRBV10-3 and TRBJ2-7; the D gene is possibly TRBD1 (6 bases). Looked up from germline, CDR1 is ENHRY and CDR2 is SYGVKD. The CDR3 spans 13 residues. V gave up 7 bases and J gave up 2 bases, with 12 bases separating them. CDR3 nucleotides: TGTGCCATCACCGAAGACAGGACCTACGAGCAGTACTTC. Translating it yields CAITEDRTYEQYF.

The chain combines TRBV5-1 with TRBJ2-7; TRBD1 is a possible D gene (6 bases). The germline V gene encodes CDR1 SGHRS and CDR2 YFSETQ. CDR3 length: 13 residues. With 9 bases removed from V and 3 bases from J, the gap between germline ends came to 16 bases. The CDR3 nucleotides read TGCGCCACCTCACAGGGTTTGGGCTACGAGCAGTACTTC. Encoded protein: CATSQGLGYEQYF. The variable domain in full, with the rest retrieved from reference TRBV5-1 and TRBJ2-7, is KAGVTQTPRYLIKTRGQQVTLSCSPISGHRSVSWYQQTPGQGLQFLFEYFSETQRNKGNFPGRFSGRQFSNSRSEMNVSTLELGDSALYLCATSQGLGYEQYFGPGTRLTVT.

The chain combines TRBV20-1 with TRBJ2-1, with 7 bases that match TRBD1. J was trimmed by 9 bases and V by 1 base; bases with no gene match: 12. The germline V gene encodes CDR1 DFQATT and CDR2 SNEGSKA (reference sequence). CDR3 length: 15 residues. The DNA for the CDR3 is TGCAGTGCTAGAGCCGACAGGGAATATTCAAGTGAGCAGTTCTTC. Amino acid sequence: CSARADREYSSEQFF.

Details on this clonotype: Given the absence of the conserved phenylalanine or tryptophan at the CDR3 end, a read error is likely. The chain links TRBV9 to TRBJ1-2, with D maybe TRBD1 (5 bases). This CDR3 is 15 amino acids long. Germline-derived CDR1 and CDR2 are SGDLS and YYNGEE. Trimming took off 0 bases at V and 4 bases at J, with 13 bases between the two ends. CDR3 in amino acids: CASSVDPDTSYGYTL. The CDR3 DNA follows: TGTGCCAGCAGCGTAGACCCGGACACCTCCTATGGCTACACCTTA.

As to this clonotype: The germline gene is not matched at one end of the junction; a read error may be the cause. The V and J genes are TRBV6-2 or TRBV6-3 and TRBJ2-1, with D perhaps assigned TRBD1 or TRBD2 (5 bases each). This CDR3 comprises 13 residues. Germline V CDR1 and CDR2: MNHEY, SVGEGT. CDR3 protein: CASRKTGTDERFF. In nucleotides, the CDR3 is TGTGCCAGCAGAAAAACCGGGACCGACGAGCGGTTCTTC.

In the case of this clonotype: At one of its ends the junction is not consistent with the germline gene, which may arise from a read error. This chain uses TRBV7-2 with TRBJ1-4; the D is unclear. CDR3 length: 12 amino acids. From germline, CDR1 is SGHTA and CDR2 FQGNSA. As DNA, the CDR3 is TGTGCCAGCAGCTCCCCCAATGAACAACTGTTTTTT. Translated: CASSSPNEQLFF. The full variable domain, rest sourced from reference TRBV7-2 and TRBJ1-4, is GAGVSQSPSNKVTEKGKDVELRCDPISGHTALYWYRQSLGQGLEFLIYFQGNSAPDKSGLPSDRFSAERTGGSVSTLTIQRTQQEDSAVYLCASSSPNEQLFFGSGTQLSVL.

The chain combines TRBV7-2 with TRBJ2-3; D might be TRBD2 (5 bases). With 5 bases removed from V and 10 bases from J, the gap between germline ends came to 22 bases. This CDR3 comprises 15 residues. Germline lookup yields CDR1 SGHTA and CDR2 FQGNSA. CDR3 DNA sequence: TGTGCCAGCAGCGAGTTGAGGGCCGGTGGGGATCCGCAGTATTTT. Translated: CASSELRAGGDPQYF.

The V and J genes are TRBV6-2 or TRBV6-3 and TRBJ2-5; D perhaps matches TRBD1 (5 bases). Deletions cut 6 bases from V and 11 bases from J, with 16 bases between. The CDR3 contains 12 residues. CDR1 and CDR2 (germline): MNHEY, SVGEGT. CDR3 sequence: CASRKTVGGQYF. The CDR3 bases are TGTGCCAGCAGGAAGACAGTGGGTGGGCAGTACTTC.

The V gene is TRBV5-1, the J gene TRBJ2-3; D unresolved. Trimming removed 0 bases at V and 2 bases at J, with 7 bases between. The CDR3 is made up of 14 amino acids. Germline V gives CDR1 SGHRS, CDR2 YFSETQ. CDR3 nucleotide sequence: TGCGCCAGCAGCTTGGCCCTCTTCACAGATACGCAGTATTTT. This gives the protein CASSLALFTDTQYF.

This clonotype was seen more than once but under ten times. The chain recombines TRBV7-2 with TRBJ2-3; 8 nucleotides align to TRBD2. The V segment lost 0 bases and the J segment 6 bases; nucleotides outside the gene matches: 8. This CDR3 is 16 amino acids long. Per the germline V gene, CDR1 is SGHTA and CDR2 is FQGNSA. The CDR3 sequence is CASSLARGGLSDTQYF. The DNA for the CDR3 is TGTGCCAGCAGCTTAGCTCGGGGGGGGTTGTCTGATACGCAGTATTTT.

V is TRBV10-3 and J is TRBJ2-1; D not resolved. Germline V gene sequence: CDR1 ENHRY, CDR2 SYGVKD. V lost 6 bases and J lost 0, with 12 bases in between. This CDR3 is built from 15 residues. The CDR3 reads CAIRPLVSSYNEQFF. The CDR3 nucleotides read TGTGCCATCAGGCCTCTGGTTAGCTCCTACAATGAGCAGTTCTTC.

V usage is TRBV13 and J usage is TRBJ2-5, with D perhaps TRBD1 (8 bases). The V and J ends lost 3 bases and 11 bases respectively, with 19 bases between them. Germline assignment: CDR1 PRHDT and CDR2 FYEKMQ (reference sequence). CDR3 size: 14 residues. The CDR3 is CASSFSGQAGEQYF. CDR3 DNA sequence: TGTGCCAGCAGCTTTTCGGGACAGGCGGGAGAGCAGTACTTC. Based on the CDR3 plus reference TRBV13 and TRBJ2-5, the full variable domain is AAGVIQSPRHLIKEKRETATLKCYPIPRHDTVYWYQQGPGQDPQFLISFYEKMQSDKGSIPDRFSAQQFSDYHSELNMSSLELGDSALYFCASSFSGQAGEQYFGPGTRLLVL.

This chain links TRBV6-5 with TRBJ2-1; no firm D call. Germline CDR1 MNHEY, CDR2 SVGAGI. The CDR3 sequence is 15 residues long. V was shortened by 0 bases and J by 10 bases, with 16 bases between the two germline ends. CDR3 sequence: CASSYSVSQRYEQFF. The CDR3 region has the DNA TGTGCCAGCAGTTACTCGGTGAGCCAAAGATACGAGCAGTTCTTC.

The genes are TRBV20-1 and TRBJ2-1, with D possibly being TRBD1 (6 bases). The CDR3 loop spans 15 amino acids. The germline CDR1 and CDR2 sequences are DFQATT and SNEGSKA (reference sequence). V gave up 1 base and J gave up 4 bases, with 14 bases separating them. The CDR3 DNA follows: TGCAGTGCTAGAGGATTCGACAGGTCTTACAATGAGCAGTTCTTC. Its translation: CSARGFDRSYNEQFF.

A word on this clonotype: A read error may account for a junction end that differs from germline. The CDR3 sequence: CSARDAGSSTGTQYF. As DNA, the CDR3 is TGCAGTGCTAGAGATGCCGGGAGTAGCACAGGTACGCAGTATTTT. This chain uses TRBV20-1 with TRBJ2-3; a possible D gene is TRBD2 (6 bases). Germline V gives CDR1 DFQATT, CDR2 SNEGSKA (reference sequence). The CDR3 covers 15 residues.

This clonotype appeared a few times. The rearrangement joins TRBV15 to TRBJ2-1, with TRBD1 matching over 8 bases. After removal of 3 bases from V and 2 bases from J, the junction contained 6 bases not matched to a gene. Germline V gene data show CDR1 as LNHNV and CDR2 as YYDKDF (reference sequence). The CDR3 has 16 residues. CDR3 sequence (DNA): TGTGCCACCAGCAGCGCGGACAGGGACGCCTACAATGAGCAGTTCTTC. This codes for CATSSADRDAYNEQFF.

There are a few counts of this clonotype. The V and J genes are TRBV6-2 or TRBV6-3 and TRBJ2-5; 7 positions match TRBD1. Germline V lookup: CDR1 MNHEY, CDR2 SVGEGT. CDR3 length: 16 amino acids. With V trimmed by 6 bases and J by 4 bases, 14 bases remained unmatched. The CDR3 DNA sequence: TGTGCCAGCAGGTTAGGGGTCTGGGGACAGAGAGAGACCCAGTACTTC. Translation gives CASRLGVWGQRETQYF.

The chain is built from TRBV6-5 and TRBJ2-2; tentative D call: TRBD1 (5 bases). CDR1 is MNHEY and CDR2 is SVGAGI in the germline V gene. This CDR3 is built from 14 residues. V was shortened by 2 bases and J by 3 bases, with 7 bases between the two germline ends. The CDR3 bases are TGTGCCAGCAGTTACAGGGGTTACACCGGGGAGCTGTTTTTT. It encodes CASSYRGYTGELFF.

V and J are TRBV5-1 and TRBJ2-1; D unresolved. With 3 bases removed from V and 0 bases from J, the gap between germline ends came to 13 bases. The CDR3 sequence is 16 residues long. The germline V gene encodes CDR1 SGHRS and CDR2 YFSETQ. The CDR3: CASSSLGAGSYNEQFF. The CDR3 DNA is TGCGCCAGCAGCTCCCTGGGCGCCGGCTCCTACAATGAGCAGTTCTTC.

A remark on this clonotype: Being one base from a much bigger clone, this may be a read error. The chain is built from TRBV7-2 and TRBJ2-7; possible D gene TRBD1, 6 bases. Germline CDR1 reads SGHTA; CDR2 reads FQGNSA. The germline V and J ends were trimmed by 5 bases and 6 bases, with 14 bases remaining between them. This CDR3 is 13 amino acids long. This CDR3 reads CASSVDRLGEQYF. CDR3 in DNA: TGTGCCAGCAGCGTCGACAGGCTAGGCGAGCAGTACTTC.